The rows below give T cell receptor beta chains drawn from one sample of a study of identical twins. MiXCR was run by TCRdb on the 5' RACE reads, yielding one entry per CDR3 protein. The top ten clones hold 3.5% to 4% of a sample with around 250,000 distinct CDR3 sequences, about 7% of them seen once. Another study also made use of these data, one on yellow fever vaccine responses in identical twins.

Sequencing input: memory (CD45RO+) T cells sorted from blood. Receptors were obtained from a woman between 18 and 29 years old in good health. Each CDR3 is given with its conserved first and last residue.

v_gene	CDR3aa
TRBV6-1	CASIRDSSGANVLTF
TRBV6-5	CASSYAFGGGEGAFF
TRBV28	CASGLAGNEPYNEQFF
TRBV5-1	CASSIRLAGDTDTQYF
TRBV20-1	CSARVESHQETQYF
TRBV2	CASGRDRYSYEQYF
TRBV5-1	CASSAGTGDTQYF
TRBV12-3/TRBV12-4	CASSLLVGNTIYF
TRBV4-1	CASSQDLAGGPKTQYF
TRBV20-1	CSASGHLYGYTF
TRBV10-2	CAGKTGVHETQYF
TRBV7-2	CASSLTVDYGYTF
TRBV7-8	CASSLGTAKGYEQYF
TRBV11-2	CASSLGPYSNQPQHF
TRBV16	CASSRGTGLDTDTQYF
TRBV11-2	CASSLRLGDTEAFF
TRBV20-1	CSARDVSGGAGQFF
TRBV19	CASSRTWEQPQHF
TRBV24-1	CATSDYLAEGSWQSGTDTQYF
TRBV20-1	CSARAPPIAGRADTQYF
TRBV20-1	CSARELSIQETQYF
TRBV7-8	CASSLVDTEAFF
TRBV20-1	CSATPGGINTSPLHF
TRBV5-1	CASSPTGDPYNSPLHF
TRBV9	CASTRDRGTGELFF
TRBV2	CASSVAVGPWDTQYF
TRBV10-3	CATTVGRETYNEQFF
TRBV24-1	CATSDALAGGHNEQFF
TRBV6-5	CASSYAGGTDTQYF
TRBV20-1	CSARRPGLAGSTDTQYF
TRBV28	CASSALYILRSTIYF
TRBV7-9	CASRDRGGTGNTIYF
TRBV5-1	CASSSSQGNSPLHF
TRBV5-1	CASRPSLGRSSYEQYF
TRBV4-1	CASSQGWGSVKEQFF
TRBV25-1	CASRTREDSEAFF
TRBV5-1	CASSLDGATEAFF
TRBV18	CASSYSEMAEAFF
TRBV9	CASSASSTSTDTQYF
TRBV5-1	CASSSDRSNSNIQYF
TRBV20-1	CSARTASNQPQHF
TRBV18	CASSPIGLSSYNEQFF
TRBV12-3/TRBV12-4	CASRAVAKNIQYF
TRBV15	CATSSGDRGKTGELFF
TRBV20-1	CSARGSTSGGSYEQFF
TRBV28	CASSPPAVYGYTF
TRBV12-3/TRBV12-4	CASSKGGTNEKLFF
TRBV20-1	CSARELRVTETQYF
TRBV6-4	CASSDVGDTDTQYF
TRBV11-2	CASSLEAGGQAPAKNIQYF
TRBV15	CATSSPGALRTDTQYF